The 4 T cell receptor beta chains below come from one sample, sequenced in a study of T cells in Graves' hyperthyroidism and ophthalmopathy. TCR beta CDR3 sequences were amplified from RNA transcripts. The HTBI primer set drove a first-round RT-PCR of the TCR CDR3. TCRdb re-analysed the multiplex PCR reads in MiXCR, keeping a single row per CDR3 protein. The sample includes 500,000 to 750,000 distinct CDR3 sequences, around 16% of them seen just once. The material sequenced was blood. The receptors shown here come from a woman aged 25 to 39 with Graves' hyperthyroidism.

This clonotype has a count of ten or more. The chain uses TRBV4-1 and TRBJ2-7; D remains unclear. CDR3 length equals 15 residues. The germline V gene encodes CDR1 MGHRA and CDR2 YSYEKL. V was shortened by 4 bases and J by 5 bases, with 18 bases between the two germline ends. For the CDR3, the DNA is TGCGCCAGCAGCCTTGACCGGCTCATAAAGGACGAGCAGTACTTC. Amino acid sequence: CASSLDRLIKDEQYF.

In its sample, this clonotype was seen many times. The chain is built from TRBV28 and TRBJ1-3, with D possibly being TRBD1 (5 bases). The germline V gene has CDR1 MDHEN and CDR2 SYDVKM. Trimming left V 5 bases short and J 0 bases short, with 17 bases between. There are 17 residues in the CDR3. CDR3: CASSLPGTAGSGNTIYF. The CDR3, as DNA: TGTGCCAGCAGTCTTCCCGGGACGGCGGGCTCTGGAAACACCATATATTTT.

This clonotype came up a few times. A much larger clone sits a single nucleotide away, making a read error possible. The chain links TRBV30 to TRBJ1-5, with D possibly TRBD1 on 6 matching bases. From germline, CDR1 is GTSNPN and CDR2 SVGIG (reference sequence). CDR3 length: 14 amino acids. V was clipped by 3 bases and J by 4 bases, with 13 bases between them. CDR3 loop: CAWSAGDVNQPQHF. DNA of the CDR3: TGTGCCTGGAGCGCAGGGGACGTGAATCAGCCCCAGCATTTT.

This clonotype was observed at least ten times. The chain couples TRBV2 to TRBJ1-1, with 7 bases that match TRBD1. CDR3 length: 14 amino acids. Germline V gives CDR1 SNHLY, CDR2 FYNNEI. The V gene end was trimmed by 7 bases and the J gene end by 0 bases; junction bases not matched to a gene: 5. CDR3 in amino acids: CASIETGMNTEAFF. The CDR3 DNA reads TGTGCCAGCATAGAGACAGGGATGAACACTGAAGCTTTCTTT. The full variable domain, rest sourced from reference TRBV2 and TRBJ1-1, is EPEVTQTPSHQVTQMGQEVILRCVPISNHLYFYWYRQILGQKVEFLVSFYNNEISEKSEIFDDQFSVERPDGSNFTLKIRSTKLEDSAMYFCASIETGMNTEAFFGQGTRLTVV.